Presented here are 18 T cell receptor beta chains from one specimen sequenced in a study of Tregs in tolerant kidney transplant recipients (dated by TCRdb to about 2019). Libraries were prepared through the immunoSEQ multiplex PCR assay. TCRdb retrieved this table from immuneACCESS and kept in-frame rearrangements only. Not all clones are present; in checked studies, unresolved V genes account for under half, and no reason is known for the remainder. The sample table records over 60,000 clones; roughly nine tenths of these occur just once. The top ten clones comprise roughly 0.4% of the sample. The meaning of the sample's time point label: blood sample drawn before combined kidney and bone marrow transplant. The specimen comprised CD4+ T cells from blood, sampled before the transplant. Receptors were obtained from a human donor who received a combined kidney and bone marrow transplant.

The CDR3 bases are TGTGCCAGCAGCGCCAGTAGCAGGGAATTCAACGAGCAGTACTTC. It translates to CASSASSREFNEQYF. This chain links TRBV9 with TRBJ2-7, with TRBD1 as a possible D gene (5 bases). The V gene lost 3 bases and the J gene lost 5 bases, with 18 bases spanning the gap. This CDR3 is built from 15 residues. The germline V gene has CDR1 SGDLS and CDR2 YYNGEE.

V usage is TRBV2 and J usage is TRBJ2-7; maybe TRBD1 (6 bases). CDR1 and CDR2 (germline): SNHLY, FYNNEI. Trimming removed 6 bases at V and 0 bases at J, with 15 bases between. The CDR3 consists of 15 residues. The DNA for the CDR3 is TGTGCCAGCAGCGTGGACAGACTCAGCTCCTACGAGCAGTACTTC. Encoded protein: CASSVDRLSSYEQYF.

This chain links TRBV4-2 with TRBJ1-4; 9 nucleotides line up with TRBD1. Losses at the gene ends were 7 bases for V and 5 bases for J; bases not matched to a gene: 11. The CDR3 totals 16 residues. CDR1 is LGHNA, CDR2 YNFKEQ, per germline. The CDR3: CASNHKQGAQNEKLFF. The CDR3 DNA follows: TGTGCCAGCAACCACAAACAGGGGGCGCAGAATGAAAAACTGTTTTTT.

This chain uses TRBV28 with TRBJ1-2; 12 bases line up with TRBD1. V lost 1 base, J lost 4 bases, and 1 base stayed unmatched. CDR3 length equals 15 residues. Looked up from germline, CDR1 is MDHEN and CDR2 is SYDVKM. The CDR3 spells CASSLSGQGAYGYTF. CDR3 DNA sequence: TGTGCCAGCAGTTTATCGGGACAGGGGGCCTATGGCTACACCTTC.

V gene TRBV19 combines with J gene TRBJ1-5, with D tentatively TRBD1 (5 bases). The ends were cut back, 3 bases at V and 5 bases at J, with 8 bases in the middle. Germline CDR1 LNHDA, CDR2 SQIVND (reference sequence). CDR3 length: 13 residues. The DNA for the CDR3 is TGTGCCAGTAGTATGACAGAGTATCAGCCCCAGCATTTT. This gives the protein CASSMTEYQPQHF. The entire variable domain, with the rest obtained from reference TRBV19 and TRBJ1-5, is as follows: DGGITQSPKYLFRKEGQNVTLSCEQNLNHDAMYWYRQDPGQGLRLIYYSQIVNDFQKGDIAEGYSVSREKKESFPLTVTSAQKNPTAFYLCASSMTEYQPQHFGDGTRLSIL.

J is TRBJ1-2 and V is TRBV28; D is perhaps TRBD1 (5 bases). The CDR3 covers 12 residues. V was pared by 5 bases and J by 5 bases, with 9 bases between. From germline, CDR1 is MDHEN and CDR2 SYDVKM. The CDR3 DNA reads as TGTGCCAGCAGTGGGGCAGGTTATGGCTACACCTTC. Protein sequence: CASSGAGYGYTF.

The gene calls are TRBV18 and TRBJ1-2; no clear D gene. Germline lookup yields CDR1 KGHSH and CDR2 LQKENI. The CDR3 spans 14 residues. Trimming removed 3 bases at V and 5 bases at J, with 13 bases between. CDR3 sequence (DNA): TGTGCCAGCTCACCTGGGGAGGGTCAGTATGGCTACACCTTC. Translated: CASSPGEGQYGYTF.

This clone was seen a single time. The CDR3 DNA reads as TGTGCCAGCAGTAGGAGTCCAGATTCCTACGAGCAGTACTTC. Encoded protein: CASSRSPDSYEQYF. The V gene is TRBV28, the J gene TRBJ2-7; D unresolved. V was clipped by 5 bases and J by 1 base, with 12 bases between them. CDR1 is MDHEN, CDR2 SYDVKM, per germline. CDR3 length equals 14 residues.

The chain uses TRBV4-3 and TRBJ1-2, with 7 bases fitting TRBD1. The CDR3 has 17 amino acids. The junction had 12 bases not matched to a gene; V was cut back by 0 bases and J by 5 bases. Germline CDR1 and CDR2: LGHNA and YSLEER. The CDR3 here is CASSQDLTGTDLYGYTF. For the CDR3, the DNA is TGCGCCAGCAGCCAAGATCTTACCGGGACAGACTTATATGGCTACACCTTC.

This CDR3 reads CASSQEGVASYEQYF. CDR3 coding DNA: TGTGCCAGCAGCCAAGAGGGCGTCGCCTCCTACGAGCAGTACTTC. The chain carries TRBV4-2 and TRBJ2-7, with no clear D. The CDR3 has 15 amino acids. V lost 0 bases and J lost 0, with 9 bases in between. Germline lookup yields CDR1 LGHNA and CDR2 YNFKEQ.

The gene calls are TRBV5-4 and TRBJ2-7, with TRBD1 identical over 8 bases. The CDR3 runs 16 residues. The V segment lost 4 bases and the J segment 1 base; nucleotides outside the gene matches: 10. Germline V gene lookup returns CDR1 SGHNT and CDR2 YYREEE (reference sequence). The CDR3 protein is CASSKGQGSESYEQYF. Here the CDR3 DNA reads TGTGCCAGCAGCAAAGGACAGGGCTCGGAGTCCTACGAGCAGTACTTC. Full variable domain (remainder filled in from reference TRBV5-4 and TRBJ2-7): ETGVTQSPTHLIKTRGQQVTLRCSSQSGHNTVSWYQQALGQGPQFIFQYYREEENGRGNFPPRFSGLQFPNYSSELNVNALELDDSALYLCASSKGQGSESYEQYFGPGTRLTVT.

The chain recombines TRBV28 with TRBJ2-3; D might be TRBD2 (6 bases). This CDR3 comprises 16 residues. Germline V gene data show CDR1 as MDHEN and CDR2 as SYDVKM. The ends were cut back, 5 bases at V and 1 base at J, with 16 bases in the middle. The CDR3 coding sequence is TGTGCCAGCAGTACCTCGGAAGCTAGCGGCACAGATACGCAGTATTTT. Its translation: CASSTSEASGTDTQYF.

The chain uses TRBV28 and TRBJ2-1, with 8 bases aligning to TRBD1. Germline trimming cut 5 bases from V and 4 bases from J; bases unmatched to any gene: 19. Germline V gives CDR1 MDHEN, CDR2 SYDVKM. The CDR3 totals 19 residues. The CDR3 spells CASSRQVAGQEVYYNEQFF. The CDR3 nucleotides are TGTGCCAGCAGTCGGCAGGTCGCGGGACAGGAAGTTTATTACAATGAGCAGTTCTTC. The full variable domain, in which reference TRBV28 and TRBJ2-1 provide the parts outside the CDR3, is DVKVTQSSRYLVKRTGEKVFLECVQDMDHENMFWYRQDPGLGLRLIYFSYDVKMKEKGDIPEGYSVSREKKERFSLILESASTNQTSMYLCASSRQVAGQEVYYNEQFFGPGTRLTVL.

V usage is TRBV7-2 and J usage is TRBJ2-1, with 7 bases identical to TRBD2. The J segment lost 4 bases and the V segment lost 0 bases, leaving 0 bases of the junction unmatched. Germline V lookup: CDR1 SGHTA, CDR2 FQGNSA. This CDR3 has 14 amino acids. The CDR3 sequence: CASSLAGGYNEQFF. Here the CDR3 DNA reads TGTGCCAGCAGCTTAGCGGGAGGGTACAATGAGCAGTTCTTC.

This chain joins TRBV5-1 and TRBJ1-2; 7 positions agree with TRBD1. CDR1 and CDR2 (germline): SGHRS, YFSETQ. The CDR3 spans 15 residues. The junction had 8 bases not matched to a gene; V was cut back by 4 bases and J by 2 bases. This CDR3 is CASSGRDRGNYGYTF. CDR3 DNA: TGCGCCAGCAGCGGTAGGGACAGAGGAAACTATGGCTACACCTTC.

The chain couples TRBV30 to TRBJ2-7; TRBD1 matches 9 bases. Per the germline V gene, CDR1 is GTSNPN and CDR2 is SVGIG (reference sequence). Trimming took 0 bases from V and 3 from J; bases not matched to a gene: 3. This CDR3 is built from 14 residues. DNA for the CDR3: TGTGCCTGGAGTGTGGGACAGGGAATCTACGAGCAGTACTTC. Protein: CAWSVGQGIYEQYF.

The chain recombines TRBV7-2 with TRBJ2-7; D gene ambiguous. The germline V gene encodes CDR1 SGHTA and CDR2 FQGNSA. The CDR3 loop spans 13 amino acids. The germline V and J ends were trimmed by 3 bases and 3 bases, with 9 bases remaining between them. Here the CDR3 reads CASSFDAVYEQYF. For the CDR3, the DNA is TGTGCCAGCAGCTTCGACGCGGTCTACGAGCAGTACTTC.

The genes are TRBV7-2 and TRBJ2-7; D ambiguous. CDR3 size: 13 residues. CDR1 and CDR2 from the germline V gene are SGHTA and FQGNSA. The germline V and J ends were trimmed by 0 bases and 4 bases, with 7 bases remaining between them. The CDR3 here is CASSLAVGYEQYF. DNA of the CDR3: TGTGCCAGCAGCTTAGCGGTCGGGTACGAGCAGTACTTC.